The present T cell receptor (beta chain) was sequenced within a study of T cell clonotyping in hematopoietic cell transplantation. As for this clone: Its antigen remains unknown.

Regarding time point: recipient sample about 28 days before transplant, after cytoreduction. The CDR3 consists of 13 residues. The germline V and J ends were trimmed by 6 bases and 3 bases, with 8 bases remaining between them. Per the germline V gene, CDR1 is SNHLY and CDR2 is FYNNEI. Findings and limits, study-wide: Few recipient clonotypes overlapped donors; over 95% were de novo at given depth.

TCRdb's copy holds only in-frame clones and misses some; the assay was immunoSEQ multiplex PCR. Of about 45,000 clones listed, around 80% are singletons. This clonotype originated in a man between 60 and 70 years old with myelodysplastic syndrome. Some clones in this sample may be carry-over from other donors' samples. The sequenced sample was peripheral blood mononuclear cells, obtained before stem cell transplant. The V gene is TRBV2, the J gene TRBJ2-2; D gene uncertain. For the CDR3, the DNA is TGTGCCAGCAGAGACGGGTACACCGGGGAGCTGTTTTTT. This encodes CASRDGYTGELFF.